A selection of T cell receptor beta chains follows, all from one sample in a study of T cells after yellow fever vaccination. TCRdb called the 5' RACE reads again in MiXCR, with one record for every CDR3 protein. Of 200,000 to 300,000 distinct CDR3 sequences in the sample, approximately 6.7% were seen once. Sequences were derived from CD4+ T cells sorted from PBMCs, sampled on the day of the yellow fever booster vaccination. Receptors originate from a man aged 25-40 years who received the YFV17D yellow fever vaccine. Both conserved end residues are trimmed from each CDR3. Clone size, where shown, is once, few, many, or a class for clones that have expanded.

cdr3_aa: SVKAGARELF
j_call: TRBJ2-2
clone_size: .
v_call: TRBV29-1

cdr3_aa: ASSLSVLAGDWPLNNEQF
j_call: TRBJ2-1
clone_size: few
v_call: TRBV5-4

cdr3_aa: SARDLGGLQETQY
j_call: TRBJ2-5
clone_size: few
v_call: TRBV20-1

cdr3_aa: ASSGLAGRGDEQF
j_call: TRBJ2-1
clone_size: .
v_call: TRBV5-1

cdr3_aa: ASSLDGGVGDIQY
j_call: TRBJ2-4
clone_size: .
v_call: TRBV5-1

cdr3_aa: SARVSPECYNEQF
j_call: TRBJ2-1
clone_size: .
v_call: TRBV20-1

cdr3_aa: ASSQAGRQETQY
j_call: TRBJ2-5
clone_size: few
v_call: TRBV3-1

cdr3_aa: ASRRDRVNVEQF
j_call: TRBJ2-1
clone_size: .
v_call: TRBV12-3/TRBV12-4

cdr3_aa: ASSQEGGTDTQY
j_call: TRBJ2-3
clone_size: many
v_call: TRBV3-1

cdr3_aa: ASRGVRFSSYNEQF
j_call: TRBJ2-1
clone_size: few
v_call: TRBV19

cdr3_aa: ASRSPSGRALGTQY
j_call: TRBJ2-3
clone_size: many
v_call: TRBV6-1

cdr3_aa: AIRGGQISSYEQY
j_call: TRBJ2-7
clone_size: few
v_call: TRBV10-3

cdr3_aa: AWSGDGYNEQF
j_call: TRBJ2-1
clone_size: .
v_call: TRBV30

cdr3_aa: ASSLGDRGHHEQF
j_call: TRBJ2-1
clone_size: few
v_call: TRBV5-6

cdr3_aa: ASSIKGGETQY
j_call: TRBJ2-5
clone_size: few
v_call: TRBV19

cdr3_aa: ASSYGIHTDTQY
j_call: TRBJ2-3
clone_size: many
v_call: TRBV6-2/TRBV6-3

cdr3_aa: ASSLGQGVNEQY
j_call: TRBJ2-7
clone_size: few
v_call: TRBV7-9

cdr3_aa: ASSLVVLYEQY
j_call: TRBJ2-7
clone_size: many
v_call: TRBV7-2

cdr3_aa: AWRATGIGTDTQY
j_call: TRBJ2-3
clone_size: .
v_call: TRBV30

cdr3_aa: ASSPRLTSGGETQY
j_call: TRBJ2-5
clone_size: many
v_call: TRBV7-7

cdr3_aa: ASSPPGTMGYHT
j_call: TRBJ1-2
clone_size: .
v_call: TRBV6-1

cdr3_aa: ASSSLAGGSNEQF
j_call: TRBJ2-1
clone_size: many
v_call: TRBV12-3/TRBV12-4

cdr3_aa: ASRAHSTDTQY
j_call: TRBJ2-3
clone_size: few
v_call: TRBV6-6

cdr3_aa: ASSSPGAREAEQY
j_call: TRBJ2-7
clone_size: few
v_call: TRBV11-2

cdr3_aa: ASTTSGVYEQY
j_call: TRBJ2-7
clone_size: .
v_call: TRBV30

cdr3_aa: ASSFPQGYGYT
j_call: TRBJ1-2
clone_size: .
v_call: TRBV12-3/TRBV12-4

cdr3_aa: ASKIVYEQY
j_call: TRBJ2-7
clone_size: .
v_call: TRBV7-9

cdr3_aa: ASSPQGTEAF
j_call: TRBJ1-1
clone_size: .
v_call: TRBV5-5

cdr3_aa: ASSRPSGRGVDTDTQY
j_call: TRBJ2-3
clone_size: .
v_call: TRBV28

cdr3_aa: ASGVAGGFSEQF
j_call: TRBJ2-1
clone_size: .
v_call: TRBV19

cdr3_aa: ASSQVGGLPGYT
j_call: TRBJ1-2
clone_size: .
v_call: TRBV14

cdr3_aa: ASSSGSDYEQY
j_call: TRBJ2-7
clone_size: few
v_call: TRBV7-2

cdr3_aa: ASSLETGATF
j_call: TRBJ1-1
clone_size: few
v_call: TRBV7-9

cdr3_aa: ASSYSAGTRSSYNEQF
j_call: TRBJ2-1
clone_size: few
v_call: TRBV6-2/TRBV6-3

cdr3_aa: ASSVIGRDTQY
j_call: TRBJ2-3
clone_size: .
v_call: TRBV9

cdr3_aa: ASSQVVAGVGNEQF
j_call: TRBJ2-1
clone_size: few
v_call: TRBV3-1

cdr3_aa: AWTDRVGQPQH
j_call: TRBJ1-5
clone_size: few
v_call: TRBV30

cdr3_aa: SAVDLMGAGNQPQH
j_call: TRBJ1-5
clone_size: .
v_call: TRBV20-1

cdr3_aa: ASSSGRGLTDTQY
j_call: TRBJ2-3
clone_size: many
v_call: TRBV7-2

cdr3_aa: SGTSGRHGQF
j_call: TRBJ2-1
clone_size: many
v_call: TRBV29-1

cdr3_aa: ASSVVGGELF
j_call: TRBJ2-2
clone_size: many
v_call: TRBV9

cdr3_aa: ASSRGKNTEAF
j_call: TRBJ1-1
clone_size: many
v_call: TRBV11-3

cdr3_aa: AISEPTGNYGYT
j_call: TRBJ1-2
clone_size: .
v_call: TRBV10-3

cdr3_aa: ASSASGPNQPQH
j_call: TRBJ1-5
clone_size: few
v_call: TRBV12-3/TRBV12-4

cdr3_aa: ASSKGADTQY
j_call: TRBJ2-3
clone_size: .
v_call: TRBV7-2

cdr3_aa: ASTHWGDPEGTQY
j_call: TRBJ2-5
clone_size: .
v_call: TRBV25-1

cdr3_aa: ASRQGALSEAF
j_call: TRBJ1-1
clone_size: .
v_call: TRBV5-1

cdr3_aa: ASSRVLVFGHPDGEQY
j_call: TRBJ2-7
clone_size: few
v_call: TRBV14

cdr3_aa: ASSLAYGNTGELF
j_call: TRBJ2-2
clone_size: many
v_call: TRBV5-5